This T cell receptor (beta chain) came from a study of cytomegalovirus exposure and HLA in healthy donors. Assay used: immunoSEQ multiplex PCR; TCRdb lists only in-frame clones, some missing. The sample yields 120,000 to 150,000 clones, roughly nine tenths seen once. CDR1 SGHNT and CDR2 YYREEE come from the germline V gene (reference sequence). The CDR3 is 13 amino acids. V dropped 0 bases and J dropped 2 bases, with 5 bases sitting between them. This receptor was identified in a young man in good health and CMV-seronegative. The sequencing sample was made of PBMCs. J is TRBJ1-2 and V is TRBV5-4; D not resolved. CDR3 amino acids: CASSLAGNYGYTF. The CDR3 coding sequence is TGTGCCAGCAGCTTGGCGGGGAACTATGGCTACACCTTC.